This is a list of T cell receptor beta chains from one sample in a study of shared clonotypes between healthy human individuals. Measured with immunoSEQ multiplex PCR; TCRdb has only the in-frame clones, and not every one. The profile shows about 1.1 million clones, roughly 77% of them singletons. Input material: memory CD4+ T cells from PBMCs. The receptors derive from a man aged 18 to 30 in good health. Some clones in this sample may be carry-over from other donors' samples. Both conserved end residues are part of each CDR3. D genes are given only for firm matches. The size of a clone is reported for some rows only, either as once, few or many, or as a class for expanded clones.

TGTGCCAGTCGGACTAGCGGGAGACGGAGCACAGATACGCAGTATTTT,CASRTSGRRSTDTQYF,TRBD2,TRBJ2-3,TRBV19,NA,16
TGTGCCATCAGTCCCGATCCGAGAGGAAACACCATATATTTT,CAISPDPRGNTIYF,NA,TRBJ1-3,TRBV10-3,NA,14
TGTGCCAGCAGCACCCCGCTGGGGGGGGGTACTAGCACAGATACGCAGTATTTT,CASSTPLGGGTSTDTQYF,TRBD2,TRBJ2-3,TRBV28,once,18
TGTGCCAGCAGCGTGGCGGCCACAGATACGCAGTATTTT,CASSVAATDTQYF,NA,TRBJ2-3,TRBV14,NA,13
TGTGCCTGGAGTATGGCGGGAGTGATGAGGGGTGAGCAGTTCTTC,CAWSMAGVMRGEQFF,TRBD2,TRBJ2-1,TRBV30,NA,15
TGTGCCAGCTCACCACGTACGCTGAGCTCCTACGAGCAGTACTTC,CASSPRTLSSYEQYF,NA,TRBJ2-7,TRBV18,NA,15
TGTGCCAGCAGTTTTACACAGGGCGGGACCGGGGAGCTGTTTTTT,CASSFTQGGTGELFF,NA,TRBJ2-2,TRBV28,NA,15
TGCGCCAGCAGCTACCTCGGACAGGGAGGGAGTAACGAGCAGTACTTC,CASSYLGQGGSNEQYF,NA,TRBJ2-7,TRBV5-1,NA,16
TGTGCCAGCAGCTTAGGGCCAGCAACCTACAATGAGCAGTTCTTC,CASSLGPATYNEQFF,NA,TRBJ2-1,TRBV7-2,NA,15
TGCGCCAGCAGCCGCGGGGAGACCCAGTACTTC,CASSRGETQYF,NA,TRBJ2-5,TRBV5-1,NA,11
TGTGCCAGCAGCTTTGCAGGGCACTATGGCTACACCTTC,CASSFAGHYGYTF,NA,TRBJ1-2,TRBV11-2,NA,13
NA,CASILGGPNTEAFF,NA,TRBJ1-1,TRBV2,NA,14
TGCGCCAGCAGTTCGGGACTAGCGGCTAGCTCCTACAATGAGCAGTTCTTC,CASSSGLAASSYNEQFF,TRBD2,TRBJ2-1,TRBV4-1,NA,17
TGTGCCAGCAGTTTCAGTACAGGGGGCCGTCAAGAGACCCAGTACTTC,CASSFSTGGRQETQYF,TRBD1,TRBJ2-5,TRBV28,few,16
TGTGCCAGCAGCCGCGCGGGTAGCAATCAGCCCCAGCATTTT,CASSRAGSNQPQHF,NA,TRBJ1-5,TRBV7-2,NA,14
TGTGCCAGCAGCCAAGACAAGAGTTTTGAAAAACTGTTTTTT,CASSQDKSFEKLFF,NA,TRBJ1-4,TRBV14,few,14
TGTGCCAGCAGTTACTCGAACACCGGGGGGAGGGAGCAGTACTTC,CASSYSNTGGREQYF,TRBD2,TRBJ2-7,TRBV6-5,few,15
TGCGCCAGCAGCTTGATGGGACCTAGCTCGGGCACAGATACGCAGTATTTT,CASSLMGPSSGTDTQYF,NA,TRBJ2-3,TRBV5-1,NA,17
TGTGCCAGCAGTGACTCGACAGCCATGAACACTGAAGCTTTCTTT,CASSDSTAMNTEAFF,NA,TRBJ1-1,TRBV28,many,15
TGTGCCAGCAGTTTAGGGGGGCTCTCCTACGAGCAGTACTTC,CASSLGGLSYEQYF,NA,TRBJ2-7,TRBV28,NA,14
TGTGCCAGCAGCGTAGCAGGTCAGGCGGATCAGCCCCAGCATTTT,CASSVAGQADQPQHF,NA,TRBJ1-5,TRBV9,NA,15
TGCGCCAGCAGTCAGGGACACGAGCAGTACTTC,CASSQGHEQYF,NA,TRBJ2-7,TRBV10-2,many,11
TGTGCCAGCAGCTCATGGGCCAGGACGCAGTATTTT,CASSSWARTQYF,NA,TRBJ2-3,TRBV2,NA,12
TGTGCCAGCAGCAAAGAAAACACCATATATTTT,CASSKENTIYF,NA,TRBJ1-3,TRBV21-1,NA,11
TGTGCCAGCAGCTTTAGACAGGGCACTGAAGCTTTCTTT,CASSFRQGTEAFF,TRBD1,TRBJ1-1,TRBV5-4,NA,13
TGCAGCGTTAACCTTCCGGGACAGGGAGGCGAGCAGTACTTC,CSVNLPGQGGEQYF,TRBD1,TRBJ2-7,TRBV29-1,NA,14
TGTGCCAGCGTCCGAGGGGGCCAGGCTAGCGGTAGTGAGCAGTTCTTC,CASVRGGQASGSEQFF,NA,TRBJ2-1,TRBV2,few,16
TGTGCCAGCAGCCAAGGTGGCGGGGGGATGAACACTGAAGCTTTCTTT,CASSQGGGGMNTEAFF,NA,TRBJ1-1,TRBV28,once,16
TGCGCCAGCAGCTGGGTAGCGGTCGAAAGCGGGGAGACCCAGTACTTC,CASSWVAVESGETQYF,NA,TRBJ2-5,TRBV5-1,NA,16